The 2 T cell receptor beta chains below all came from one sample that was sequenced in a study of CD8+CD57+ T cells in acquired aplastic anemia. Selection for sequencing was limited to patients who had shown CD8+CD57+ cell expansion by flow cytometry. Researchers used genomic DNA as the template to profile TCR beta VDJ and CDR3. TCRdb itself ran the reads through MiXCR, one entry per CDR3 protein. Here the sample spans around 150,000 distinct CDR3 sequences, under 55% being singletons. Sequencing input: sorted CD4+, CD8+, or CD8+CD57+ T cells (not recorded which) from PBMCs. These TCRs come from a human donor with aplastic anemia.

This clonotype was picked up many times. The DNA for the CDR3 is TGTGCCAGCAGCCCTGACGGGACTAGCGTCAACCACGAGCAGTACTTC. It is translated as CASSPDGTSVNHEQYF. The gene calls are TRBV7-3 and TRBJ2-7; 10 bases are shared with TRBD2. CDR1 is SGHTA, CDR2 FQGTGA, per germline. The V and J ends lost 5 bases and 5 bases, in that order; junction bases with no gene match: 12. The CDR3 has 16 amino acids.

The V call is TRBV24-1, the J call TRBJ2-3, with D perhaps assigned TRBD1 or TRBD2 (5 bases each). The germline V and J ends were trimmed by 3 bases and 8 bases, with 14 bases remaining between them. Germline CDR1 KGHDR, CDR2 SFDVKD. The CDR3 loop spans 14 amino acids. The DNA of the CDR3 is TGTGCCACCAGTGATCGGGGCAGGGCGGGTACGCAGTATTTT. Its translation: CATSDRGRAGTQYF.